Shown below are 2 T cell receptor beta chains from a single sample sequenced in a study of CD8+ T cells in alopecia areata (dated by TCRdb to the late 2010s). The method was the immunoSEQ multiplex PCR assay. RNA was extracted from all samples and reverse transcribed into cDNA as template for TCR sequencing. TCRdb took over this immuneACCESS table, retaining in-frame rearrangements with V and J assigned. Such tables are incomplete; in checked studies, under half of the missing clones stem from an unresolved V gene, and the remainder is unexplained. This sample is represented by around 150,000 clones; roughly 65% of them were singletons. The ten largest clonotypes hold roughly 0.99% of the sample. This sample's time point label indicates: more than 3 weeks on oral tofacitinib. The treatment or condition label for this specimen denotes: oral pan-JAK inhibitor, 5-10 mg twice daily. The sample consisted of CD4+ T cells sorted from blood, taken at week 4, from a patient treated with tofacitinib. These receptors were taken from a human donor with alopecia areata.

The rearrangement joins TRBV7-2 to TRBJ1-3; weak D call: TRBD1 (5 bases). CDR1 SGHTA and CDR2 FQGNSA come from the germline V gene. This CDR3 has 15 amino acids. The V and J ends lost 5 bases and 0 bases respectively, with 11 bases between them. CDR3 amino acids: CASSQKGSSGNTIYF. CDR3 nucleotides: TGTGCCAGCAGCCAGAAGGGGAGCTCTGGAAACACCATATATTTT.

This clone has just a few counts. The genes are TRBV18 and TRBJ1-5, with D uncertain. Trimming left V 1 base short and J 6 bases short, with 7 bases between. This CDR3 is 13 amino acids long. Germline-derived CDR1 and CDR2 are KGHSH and LQKENI. CDR3 nucleotide sequence: TGTGCCAGCTCACCACATGAAGTTCAGCCCCAGCATTTT. It is translated as CASSPHEVQPQHF.